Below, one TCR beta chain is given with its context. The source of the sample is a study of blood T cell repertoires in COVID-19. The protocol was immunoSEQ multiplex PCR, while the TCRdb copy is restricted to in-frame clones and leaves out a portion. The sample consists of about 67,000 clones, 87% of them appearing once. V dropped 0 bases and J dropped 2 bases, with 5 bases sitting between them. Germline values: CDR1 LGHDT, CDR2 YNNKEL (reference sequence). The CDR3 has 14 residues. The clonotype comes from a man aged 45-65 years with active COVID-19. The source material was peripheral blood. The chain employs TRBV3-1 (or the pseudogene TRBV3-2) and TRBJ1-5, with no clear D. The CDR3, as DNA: TGTGCCAGCAGCCAAGAGATAGGCAATCAGCCCCAGCATTTT. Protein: CASSQEIGNQPQHF.